This T cell receptor (beta chain) was profiled in a study of long-term antiretroviral therapy in people with HIV. A remark on this clone: The antigen remains undetermined.

Every sample had roughly 1-11 million cryopreserved PBMC in it before DNA extraction. Study findings and constraints: Once patients were on ART, diversity went higher but still fell short of transplant donor controls. Researchers lacked any data on ART adherence, viral resistance or therapy changes.

The authors ran the immunoSEQ assay, v3.0, at survey level. Sequencing used immunoSEQ multiplex PCR; TCRdb keeps in-frame clones, though not all of them. The table has fewer than 40,000 clones, approximately 97% seen once. The CDR3 is 13 residues long. V trimming: 7 bases; J trimming: 5 bases; junction bases outside the gene matches: 5. Per germline, CDR1 MNHEY and CDR2 SMNVEV (reference sequence). The starting material was unsorted PBMCs, obtained 6.9 years after starting antiretroviral therapy. This sequence was found in a man aged 25-45 years with HIV. V usage is TRBV27 and J usage is TRBJ2-7; 10 nucleotides match TRBD2. In nucleotides, the CDR3 is TGTGCCAGCACCCCTAGCGGGAGCCACGAGCAGTACTTC. This translates into CASTPSGSHEQYF.